The 12 T cell receptor beta chains below all came from one sample that was sequenced in a study of T cell repertoires in cytomegalovirus infection. TCRdb reanalysed the reads using MiXCR and keeps one entry per CDR3 protein. The table includes hundreds of thousands of distinct CDR3 sequences, about 11% detected once. Source material: PBMCs. These receptors came from a human donor in good health (CMV status not recorded). Some clones in this sample may be carry-over from other donors' samples.

In its sample, this clonotype was seen many times. This chain connects TRBV7-2 to TRBJ2-1; 14 nucleotides line up with TRBD2. The CDR3 has 15 amino acids. The trim removed 5 bases at V and 9 bases at J, leaving 6 bases unmatched. Germline V gene sequence: CDR1 SGHTA, CDR2 FQGNSA. CDR3 sequence reads: CASSGTSGGLGEQFF. The CDR3 DNA reads TGTGCCAGCAGCGGGACTAGCGGGGGATTGGGTGAGCAGTTCTTC.

This clonotype was detected once. V and J are TRBV11-2 and TRBJ2-7, with a weak D call TRBD2 (5 bases). The CDR3 contains 13 residues. Trimming removed 3 bases at V and 3 bases at J, with 9 bases between. The germline V gene has CDR1 SGHAT and CDR2 FQNNGV. The CDR3 protein is CASSFERVYEQYF. The CDR3 coding sequence is TGTGCCAGCAGCTTTGAGAGGGTCTACGAGCAGTACTTC.

This clonotype was picked up many times. The V gene is TRBV10-3, the J gene TRBJ2-1; D remains unclear. Trimming took off 3 bases at V and 8 bases at J, with 11 bases between the two ends. In germline, CDR1 is ENHRY, CDR2 SYGVKD. This CDR3 is 13 amino acids long. CDR3 sequence (DNA): TGTGCCATCAGTGACCGGCTTTCTGATGAGCAGTTCTTC. Its translation is CAISDRLSDEQFF.

This clonotype appeared many times. The V and J genes are TRBV7-9 and TRBJ2-3; 9 bases agree with TRBD1. The CDR3 has 15 amino acids. The germline gives CDR1 SEHNR, CDR2 FQNEAQ (reference sequence). The V segment lost 4 bases and the J segment 3 bases; nucleotides outside the gene matches: 5. This CDR3 reads CASSSRDRDTDTQYF. The DNA for the CDR3 is TGTGCCAGCAGCTCCCGGGACAGGGATACAGATACGCAGTATTTT.

This clonotype showed up many times. CDR3 residues: CASSSHRSGREQYF. The CDR3 bases are TGTGCCAGTAGTAGTCATAGGTCCGGGCGCGAGCAGTACTTC. J is TRBJ2-7 and V is TRBV19; D not resolved. Trimming took 4 bases from V and 6 from J, leaving 16 bases between them. CDR3 length: 14 amino acids. Germline assignment: CDR1 LNHDA and CDR2 SQIVND (reference sequence).

This clonotype has ten or more counts. The chain couples TRBV7-9 to TRBJ2-2; D not certain. The CDR3 has 15 residues. Germline lookup yields CDR1 SEHNR and CDR2 FQNEAQ (reference sequence). V gave up 1 base and J gave up 3 bases, with 9 bases separating them. The CDR3 region is CASSLVVDYTGELFF. In nucleotides, the CDR3 is TGTGCCAGCAGCTTAGTCGTAGACTACACCGGGGAGCTGTTTTTT.

There are many counts of this clonotype. The chain carries TRBV7-2 and TRBJ2-5; perhaps TRBD2 as D (5 bases). The CDR3 is 13 residues long. Germline V gives CDR1 SGHTA, CDR2 FQGNSA. Trimming shortened V by 5 bases and J by 0 bases, and 7 bases separated the two germline ends. The CDR3 region is CASSLDYQETQYF. DNA for the CDR3: TGTGCCAGCAGCCTGGACTACCAAGAGACCCAGTACTTC.

The J gene is TRBJ1-5, the V gene TRBV24-1; TRBD1 might be the D (6 bases). In germline, CDR1 is KGHDR, CDR2 SFDVKD. CDR3 size: 17 residues. With 8 bases removed from V and 5 bases from J, the gap between germline ends came to 24 bases. The CDR3 loop reads CATTSGTPFNRDQPQHF. The CDR3 DNA sequence: TGTGCCACCACTTCCGGGACACCATTCAACCGAGATCAGCCCCAGCATTTT.

This clonotype was counted at least ten times. The chain couples TRBV19 to TRBJ1-5; D call uncertain. V was cut by 2 bases and J by 5 bases, with 7 bases left in between. The CDR3 contains 13 residues. The V gene's germline CDR1 is LNHDA and CDR2 SQIVND (reference sequence). This CDR3 reads CASSITIYQPQHF. In DNA form, the CDR3 reads TGTGCCAGTAGTATAACCATTTATCAGCCCCAGCATTTT. The full variable domain, its missing parts supplied by reference TRBV19 and TRBJ1-5, is DGGITQSPKYLFRKEGQNVTLSCEQNLNHDAMYWYRQDPGQGLRLIYYSQIVNDFQKGDIAEGYSVSREKKESFPLTVTSAQKNPTAFYLCASSITIYQPQHFGDGTRLSIL.

In its sample, this clonotype was seen many times. The rearrangement uses TRBV10-2 and TRBJ2-3; D is undetermined. Looked up from germline, CDR1 is WSHSY and CDR2 is SAAADI. This CDR3 contains 14 residues. V was clipped by 8 bases and J by 1 base, with 13 bases between them. The CDR3 region is CASLPREGTDTQYF. CDR3 bases: TGCGCCAGCCTTCCTCGTGAGGGCACAGATACGCAGTATTTT.

This clonotype was recorded many times. V usage is TRBV5-8 and J usage is TRBJ2-3, with D possibly matching TRBD2 (6 bases). CDR3 size: 16 residues. Trimming took 0 bases from V and 3 from J, leaving 14 bases between them. Germline values: CDR1 SGHTS, CDR2 YDEGEE. CDR3 protein: CASSLVSPGATDTQYF. The CDR3 bases are TGTGCCAGCAGCTTGGTCTCGCCGGGAGCTACAGATACGCAGTATTTT.

This clonotype was found many times. The chain links TRBV7-9 to TRBJ2-7; D remains ambiguous. The V gene lost 4 bases and the J gene lost 0 bases, with 10 bases spanning the gap. Germline CDR1 is SEHNR and CDR2 is FQNEAQ (reference sequence). This CDR3 comprises 14 residues. CDR3 in amino acids: CASSSETTSYEQYF. DNA for the CDR3: TGTGCCAGCAGCTCAGAGACGACCTCCTACGAGCAGTACTTC.